This TCR beta chain was sequenced for a study of tumor and adjacent non-tumor tissue in lung cancer. Study details: Samples averaged about 3.8 million productive TCRbeta reads each.

This CDR3 is built from 11 residues. The V and J ends lost 1 base and 15 bases respectively, with 10 bases between them. CDR1 is SGHAT and CDR2 is FQNNGV in the germline V gene. RNA was extracted from bulk tissue without any cell sorting. Donors were chemotherapy-naive, newly diagnosed lung cancer surgical patients in China, August–late 2014. The library came from three nested PCR rounds adapted from ARM-PCR protocols. TCRdb re-called the multiplex PCR reads through MiXCR, storing one row per CDR3 protein. The data contain 70,000 to 90,000 distinct CDR3 sequences, 77% of them seen just once; the ten biggest clones take up roughly 12%. With respect to this clonotype: Its antigen is as yet unknown.

General study points: TCR diversity was significantly greater in tumor than normal lung tissue. Top 100 clones took a larger repertoire share in normal lung.

The sequence was collected from a woman in her 50s with non-small cell lung cancer. The sample taken for sequencing was lung tumor tissue. This chain links TRBV11-2 with TRBJ2-1; unclear D gene. CDR3 protein: CASSLGIKLFF. The CDR3 DNA follows: TGTGCCAGCAGCTTAGGCATTAAGCTGTTCTTC.